The 12 T cell receptor beta chains below all came from one sample that was sequenced in a study of shared clonotypes between healthy human individuals. Naive CD8 cells lacked CD45RO, underwent positive selection for CCR7 and left out terminally differentiated effector memory CD45RA+ cells. The assay was immunoSEQ multiplex PCR, and TCRdb's table has in-frame clones only and misses some. The sample has roughly 2,000,000 clones, just over 90% seen once. Input material: naive CD8+ T cells from PBMCs. These TCRs come from a man aged 18 to 30 in good health. Some clones in this sample may be carry-over from other donors' samples.

A single count supports this clone. The chain combines TRBV9 with TRBJ2-3; 7 bases align to TRBD2. The CDR3 covers 18 residues. Germline V CDR1 and CDR2: SGDLS, YYNGEE. The trim removed 5 bases at V and 2 bases at J, leaving 17 bases unmatched. The CDR3 nucleotides are TGTGCCAGCAGTGATGCGCCGGCGGCTAGCGGACACACAGATACGCAGTATTTT. Translated: CASSDAPAASGHTDTQYF.

V and J are TRBV27 and TRBJ2-1; the D is unclear. Between the trimmed V and J ends, which lost 1 base and 6 bases, there was a span of 10 bases. Germline V gives CDR1 MNHEY, CDR2 SMNVEV (reference sequence). The CDR3 runs to 14 residues. This CDR3 reads CASSLWTFSNEQFF. The DNA for the CDR3 is TGTGCCAGCAGTTTATGGACGTTTTCCAATGAGCAGTTCTTC.

This rearrangement joins TRBV5-6 to TRBJ2-4; D may match TRBD1 or TRBD2 (6 bases each). V was clipped by 4 bases and J by 6 bases, with 11 bases between them. The CDR3 loop spans 13 amino acids. CDR1 and CDR2 from the germline V gene are SGHDT and YYEEEE. This CDR3 reads CASSMGGRNIQYF. For the CDR3, the DNA is TGTGCCAGCAGCATGGGGGGCCGAAACATTCAGTACTTC. Complete variable domain (other parts from reference TRBV5-6 and TRBJ2-4): DAGVTQSPTHLIKTRGQQVTLRCSPKSGHDTVSWYQQALGQGPQFIFQYYEEEERQRGNFPDRFSGHQFPNYSSELNVNALLLGDSALYLCASSMGGRNIQYFGAGTRLSVL.

V is TRBV6-6 and J is TRBJ2-1; 10 bases are shared with TRBD1. The J segment lost 7 bases and the V segment lost 4 bases, leaving 4 bases of the junction unmatched. From germline, CDR1 is MNHNY and CDR2 SVGAGI (reference sequence). The CDR3 runs to 14 residues. CDR3 DNA: TGTGCCAGCAGTTTTCCGGGACAGGGGAATGAGCAGTTCTTC. Protein: CASSFPGQGNEQFF.

With respect to this clone: The same CDR3 is also encoded by other DNA sequences in this sample. The V gene is TRBV9, the J gene TRBJ1-5; D gene unclear. The CDR3 extends over 13 amino acids. The ends were cut back, 3 bases at V and 1 base at J, with 5 bases in the middle. The V gene's germline CDR1 is SGDLS and CDR2 YYNGEE. The CDR3 reads CASSEGSNQPQHF. CDR3 DNA: TGTGCCAGCAGCGAAGGCAGCAATCAGCCCCAGCATTTT.

The chain employs TRBV27 and TRBJ2-3; no clear D. The CDR3 length is 15 residues. Trimming stripped 5 bases from V and 0 bases from J, with 12 bases between. The germline CDR1 and CDR2 sequences are MNHEY and SMNVEV (reference sequence). The CDR3 region has the DNA TGTGCCAGCAGTCCCGCGTGGGCGAGCACAGATACGCAGTATTTT. This sequence encodes CASSPAWASTDTQYF.

V usage is TRBV27 and J usage is TRBJ2-7, with TRBD2 matching 8 bases. Looked up from germline, CDR1 is MNHEY and CDR2 is SMNVEV (reference sequence). This CDR3 contains 14 residues. J gave up 2 bases and V 4 bases, and 4 bases lay outside the gene matches. The CDR3 sequence is CASSSKRETYEQYF. The CDR3 DNA sequence: TGTGCCAGCAGTTCTAAGCGGGAGACCTACGAGCAGTACTTC.

The chain employs TRBV29-1 and TRBJ2-3, with no clear D. CDR1 is SQVTM, CDR2 ANQGSEA, per germline. V lost 5 bases and J lost 0, with 6 bases in between. The CDR3 is 12 residues long. CDR3 bases: TGCAGCGTTTTACACAGCACAGATACGCAGTATTTT. Translation gives CSVLHSTDTQYF.

The chain has TRBV11-2 and TRBJ2-7; D perhaps matches TRBD1 (5 bases). Germline assignment: CDR1 SGHAT and CDR2 FQNNGV. V lost 1 base and J 2 bases, leaving 21 bases between the germline ends. The CDR3 runs to 18 residues. Here the CDR3 DNA reads TGTGCCAGCAGCTTAGGGCCGGTAGTACCTGACAGAACCTACGAGCAGTACTTC. Translating gives CASSLGPVVPDRTYEQYF.

For this clone: Within the sample, other DNA sequences also encode this same CDR3. J is TRBJ2-2 and V is TRBV27; D unclear. This CDR3 region has 14 residues. CDR1 and CDR2 from the germline V gene are MNHEY and SMNVEV (reference sequence). Between the trimmed V and J ends, which lost 2 bases and 4 bases, there was a span of 8 bases. CDR3: CASSLRLGTGELFF. CDR3 sequence (DNA): TGTGCCAGCAGTTTAAGGCTTGGCACCGGGGAGCTGTTTTTT.

The chain is built from TRBV19 and TRBJ2-3, with 10 nucleotides matching TRBD1. Germline assignment: CDR1 LNHDA and CDR2 SQIVND (reference sequence). V gave up 3 bases and J gave up 4 bases; unmatched junction bases: 1. The CDR3 spans 14 residues. The CDR3 region is CASSMTGGPDTQYF. CDR3 nucleotide sequence: TGTGCCAGTAGTATGACAGGGGGCCCAGATACGCAGTATTTT.

On this clone: The same CDR3 also results from other DNA sequences found in this sample. The rearrangement uses TRBV27 and TRBJ1-5; D gene unclear. The CDR3 sequence is 14 residues long. V lost 3 bases to trimming and J lost 0 bases, with 6 bases between them. Germline V gives CDR1 MNHEY, CDR2 SMNVEV (reference sequence). CDR3 DNA sequence: TGTGCCAGCAGTTTCGGGTCTAGCAATCAGCCCCAGCATTTT. Its protein product is CASSFGSSNQPQHF.